Reported below is one TCR beta chain. The data stem from a study of blood T cell repertoires in COVID-19. Turning to the study itself: T cells, B-cell-depleted T cells, or PBMCs provided the cDNA or gDNA that served as material.

V shed 2 bases and J 3 bases; nucleotides not matched to a gene: 3. The CDR3 is made up of 15 amino acids. The germline gives CDR1 MNHEY, CDR2 SVGEGT. Authors' processing steps: Amplified reference gene primers provided the basis for estimating nucleated cell counts. Using immunoSEQ multiplex PCR, the repertoire was profiled, and TCRdb retains in-frame clones only, with some absent. V and J calls and clone size follow that table, whereas D and trimming were derived from the DNA. Here the sample spans 140,000 or so clones, roughly nine tenths being singletons. The chain employs TRBV6-2 or TRBV6-3 and TRBJ2-1, with TRBD2 identical over 8 bases. The material sequenced was peripheral blood. This clonotype was sampled from a woman in her sixties with active COVID-19. The CDR3 region has the DNA TGTGCCAGCAGTTACGGGACTAGAAGCTACAATGAGCAGTTCTTC. Translation gives CASSYGTRSYNEQFF.